This T cell receptor (beta chain) stems from a study of blood T cell repertoires in COVID-19. At the level of the study: T cells, B-cell-depleted T cells, or PBMCs provided the cDNA or gDNA that served as material.

The germline V gene has CDR1 GTSNPN and CDR2 SVGIG (reference sequence). The length of the CDR3 is 14 residues. After removal of 5 bases from V and 7 bases from J, the junction contained 8 bases not matched to a gene. Seattle researchers signed up patients amid active infection and tracked them longitudinally. In the authors' methods: Amplification from reference gene primers served as the basis for estimated nucleated cell counts. Here immunoSEQ multiplex PCR was the method, and the copy in TCRdb shows in-frame clones only, minus some. V, J and clone size reflect that table, while D and trimming were determined from the DNA. This table holds some 70,000 clones, approximately 80% found once.

Sequencing used peripheral blood. The TCR sequence derives from a man aged 55 to 70 with COVID-19, enrolled during active disease. This chain connects TRBV30 to TRBJ1-4; 9 bases agree with TRBD1. The CDR3 sequence: CAWEGTGRGEKLFF. In nucleotides, the CDR3 is TGTGCCTGGGAGGGGACAGGGAGAGGTGAAAAACTGTTTTTT.